This T cell receptor (beta chain) was sequenced during a study of T cell clusters in autoimmune cytopenias. Study context: The median distinct TRB clonotype count was a few thousand per sample, from a median approximately 52,000 reads.

Concerning this clonotype itself: The target antigen is unknown.

Study observations and caveats: Compared with active autoimmune hepatitis patients, healthy donors showed about 2.8-fold more exclusive TRB clusters.

Each sample's input was approximately 0.25 ug genomic DNA, 40,000 or so genome equivalents. One tube held mixed TRB-A and TRB-B primer pools for touch-down PCR. From its re-call of the multiplex PCR reads, TCRdb lists each CDR3 protein once, without DNA. This sample's table reports thousands of distinct CDR3 sequences. Germline V gene data show CDR1 as MNHEY and CDR2 as SVGAGI. The CDR3 has 16 amino acids. This receptor was taken from a human donor with an autoimmune cytopenia or autoimmune hepatitis (not recorded which). The chain employs TRBV6-5 and TRBJ1-2; TCRdb's D call, TRBD1, is unchecked because there is no DNA. Source material: peripheral blood. Here the CDR3 reads CASSRTGGLRNYGYTF.